This T cell receptor beta chain emerged from a study of blood T cell repertoires in COVID-19 (TCRdb year 2020). For context, the study as a whole: Samples covering the acute and convalescent phases of COVID-19 were provided by collaborators in the United States, Italy and Spain. The material from the prospective study consisted of cDNA or gDNA derived from T cells, B-cell-depleted T cells, or PBMCs. Subjects who had been exposed to COVID-19, were actively infected with it, or had recovered from it provided the deeply sampled blood TCRbeta repertoires that made up the dataset. The repertoires were released in a freely available public database meant as a resource for research on the immune response to SARS-CoV-2. Samples were obtained from the ongoing ImmuneRACE study (first 160 participants) and from about 1,300 subjects provided by 6 global collaborators. Sample metadata almost always included a de-identified subject ID, COVID-19 status, age in years and sex. Where HLA class I and class II types were available, the types were taken from metadata supplied by the sample provider, not from assay-based typing.

The V end gives up 4 bases and the J end 9 bases, leaving 2 bases in the junction not matched to a gene. The CDR3 measures 12 amino acids from cysteine to phenylalanine. Here the CDR3 DNA is all that survives: 36 bases in frame from base 1. The germline V gene supplies CDR1 MNHEY and CDR2 SVGEGT. What the work shows at the level of the full study, not this receptor alone: The quantity of clinical and demographic metadata differed by source and by participant and was supplied without curation.

Notes on this clone: Its antigen has not been determined. No much larger clone exists at a distance of one base, and base qualities are not known.

The immunoSEQ Assay, a bias-controlled multiplex PCR, was used to amplify TCRbeta CDR3 regions from genomic DNA. As for how the authors treated the data: Within the assay, amplification of reference gene primers was used to estimate how many nucleated cells each sample contained. Sequence reads were collapsed and filtered to measure the absolute abundance of every unique TCRbeta CDR3 rearrangement. For each sample, productive Simpson clonality was calculated as the square root of Simpson's diversity index across productive rearrangements. TCRdb retrieved this table from immuneACCESS and kept in-frame rearrangements only. Not all clones are present; in checked studies, unresolved V genes account for under half, and no reason is known for the remainder. V and J calls and clone size are those listed in that table; D and trimming were worked out from the DNA. This sample comprises hundreds of thousands of clones, about 86% of them detected only once. Of the sample, 3.5% to 4% falls within the top ten clones.

Participants in the prospective study were aged roughly 18 to 89 years, lived in about two dozen United States geographic areas, and enrolled through a virtual design. Cohort assignment in the prospective study relied on participant-reported clinical history from a screening survey and a study questionnaire. In the prospective study, mobile phlebotomists collected whole blood, serum and a nasopharyngeal or oropharyngeal swab from each participant. Additional blood draws and questionnaires over an approximately two-month period could optionally be provided by prospective study participants. Prospective study blood samples were shipped either frozen or at room temperature before DNA extraction.

The chain links TRBV6-2 or TRBV6-3 with TRBJ2-1; TRBD2 fits 8 bases in the junction. The sample comprised PBMCs or T cells enriched from blood (not recorded which). The sequence came from a woman in her thirties or forties with acute COVID-19. The nucleotide sequence is TGTGCCAGCAGTTTCACTAGCGGTGAGCAGTTCTTC. This yields the protein CASSFTSGEQFF.